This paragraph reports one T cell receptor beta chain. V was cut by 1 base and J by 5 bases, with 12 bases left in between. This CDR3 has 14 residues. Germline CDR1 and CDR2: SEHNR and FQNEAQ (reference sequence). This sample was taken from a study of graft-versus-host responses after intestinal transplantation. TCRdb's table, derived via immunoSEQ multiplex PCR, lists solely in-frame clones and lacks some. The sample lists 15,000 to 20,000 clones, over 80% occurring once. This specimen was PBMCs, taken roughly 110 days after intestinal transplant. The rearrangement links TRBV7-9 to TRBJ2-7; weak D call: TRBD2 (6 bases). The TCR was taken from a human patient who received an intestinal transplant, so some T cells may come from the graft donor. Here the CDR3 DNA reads TGTGCCAGCAGCTTAGTTACTTCGGGAGACGAGCAGTACTTC. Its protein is CASSLVTSGDEQYF.